The present entry profiles one T cell receptor beta chain with its context. The clone's antigen remains unknown. The record has no base qualities; no much larger clone is one base away. This sample includes further DNA sequences coding for the same CDR3. Trimming leaves V shorter by 4 bases and J shorter by 2 bases, with the junction holding 6 bases beyond the gene matches. The CDR3, cysteine through phenylalanine, is 15 amino acids long. The kept DNA is CDR3 alone, 45 bases in frame from the first base. Reading the germline V gene gives CDR1 SGDLS and CDR2 YYNGEE. TCRbeta CDR3 regions were amplified from genomic DNA using the immunoSEQ Assay, a bias-controlled multiplex PCR. On the authors' methods: Nucleated cell counts per sample were estimated from amplification of reference gene primers within the assay. To quantify the absolute abundance of each unique TCRbeta CDR3 rearrangement, sequence reads were collapsed and filtered. For each sample, productive Simpson clonality was calculated by taking the square root of Simpson's diversity index across productive rearrangements. TCRdb retrieved this table from immuneACCESS and kept in-frame rearrangements only. Not all clones are present; in checked studies, unresolved V genes account for under half, and no reason is known for the remainder. The DNA gave D and trimming, while V, J and clone size come from that table. The sample table records some 270,000 clones; about 91% of these occur just once. The ten largest clones represent around 2.8% of the sample.

These data originate in a study of blood T cell repertoires in COVID-19 (dated by TCRdb to about 2020). Context from the whole study: The collaborator samples originated in the United States, Italy and Spain and spanned the acute and convalescent phases of COVID-19. The prospective study material was composed of cDNA or gDNA derived from T cells, B-cell-depleted T cells, or PBMCs. Subjects who had been exposed to COVID-19, were actively infected with it, or had recovered from it provided the deeply sampled blood TCRbeta repertoires that made up the dataset. The repertoires were released in a freely available public database meant as a resource for research on the immune response to SARS-CoV-2. Samples came from the ongoing ImmuneRACE study (first 160 participants) plus 1,254 subjects from 6 global collaborators. A de-identified subject ID, COVID-19 status, age in years and sex were almost always included in the sample metadata. Where HLA class I and class II types were available, the types were taken from metadata supplied by the sample provider, not from assay-based typing.

Enrolling through a virtual design, the prospective study's participants ranged in age from roughly 18 to 95 years and lived across around 25 United States geographic areas. To assign participants to cohorts, the prospective study relied on clinical history that participants themselves reported in a screening survey and a study questionnaire. Exposed participants were defined as having been in contact with someone with a PCR-confirmed or clinician-diagnosed COVID-19 case within 2 weeks of study entry. In the prospective study, mobile phlebotomists collected whole blood, serum and a nasopharyngeal or oropharyngeal swab from each participant. Over an approximately 2-month period, participants in the prospective study had the option of providing additional blood draws and questionnaires. Prospective study blood samples were shipped either frozen or at room temperature before DNA extraction. What the study reported, not specific to this receptor: The quantity of clinical and demographic metadata differed by source and by participant and was supplied without curation.

The rearrangement joined TRBV9 to TRBJ2-7; 10 bases in the junction line up with TRBD2. This clonotype was sampled from a man in his forties who had been exposed to COVID-19. Sequenced sample: PBMCs or T cells enriched from blood (not recorded which). The CDR3: CASSPRTSGTYEQYF. Here is the DNA: TGTGCCAGCAGCCCCCGGACTAGCGGAACCTACGAGCAGTACTTC. Extended through the reference TRBV9 and TRBJ2-7 proteins, this CDR3 yields the full variable domain: DSGVTQTPKHLITATGQRVTLRCSPRSGDLSVYWYQQSLDQGLQFLIQYYNGEERAKGNILERFSAQQFPDLHSELNLSSLELGDSALYFCASSPRTSGTYEQYFGPGTRLTVT.